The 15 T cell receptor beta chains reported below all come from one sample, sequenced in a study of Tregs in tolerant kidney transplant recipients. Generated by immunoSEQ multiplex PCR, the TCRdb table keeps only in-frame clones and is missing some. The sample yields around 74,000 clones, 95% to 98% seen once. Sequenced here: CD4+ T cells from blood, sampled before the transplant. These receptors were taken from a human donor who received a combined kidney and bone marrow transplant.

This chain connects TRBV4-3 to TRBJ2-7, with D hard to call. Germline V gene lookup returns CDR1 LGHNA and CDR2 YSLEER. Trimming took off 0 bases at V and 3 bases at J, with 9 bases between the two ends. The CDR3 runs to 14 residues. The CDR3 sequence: CASSQEPRHYEQYF. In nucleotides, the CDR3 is TGCGCCAGCAGCCAAGAACCGAGACACTACGAGCAGTACTTC.

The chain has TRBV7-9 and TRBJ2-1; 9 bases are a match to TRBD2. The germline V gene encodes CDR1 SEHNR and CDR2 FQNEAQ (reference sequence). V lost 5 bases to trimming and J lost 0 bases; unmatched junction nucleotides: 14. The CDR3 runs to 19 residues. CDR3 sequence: CASSPSLAGKIYSYNEQFF. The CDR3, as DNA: TGTGCCAGCAGCCCGTCACTAGCGGGCAAAATCTACTCCTACAATGAGCAGTTCTTC.

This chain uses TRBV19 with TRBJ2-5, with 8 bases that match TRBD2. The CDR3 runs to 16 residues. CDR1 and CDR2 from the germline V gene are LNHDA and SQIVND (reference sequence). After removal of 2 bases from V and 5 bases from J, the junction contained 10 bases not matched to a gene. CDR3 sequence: CASSIHSGKGGETQYF. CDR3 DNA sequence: TGTGCCAGTAGTATACATAGCGGGAAGGGTGGGGAGACCCAGTACTTC.

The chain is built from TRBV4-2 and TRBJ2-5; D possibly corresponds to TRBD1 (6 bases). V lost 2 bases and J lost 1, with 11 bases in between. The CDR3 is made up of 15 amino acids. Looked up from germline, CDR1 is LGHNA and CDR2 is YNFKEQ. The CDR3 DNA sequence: TGTGCCAGCAGCCAACAATCAGGGGTCCAAGAGACCCAGTACTTC. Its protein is CASSQQSGVQETQYF.

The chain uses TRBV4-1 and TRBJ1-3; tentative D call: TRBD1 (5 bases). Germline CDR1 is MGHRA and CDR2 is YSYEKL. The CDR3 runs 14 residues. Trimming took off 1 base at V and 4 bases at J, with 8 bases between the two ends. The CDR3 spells CASSQVTVGNTIYF. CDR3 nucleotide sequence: TGCGCCAGCAGCCAAGTGACAGTCGGAAACACCATATATTTT.

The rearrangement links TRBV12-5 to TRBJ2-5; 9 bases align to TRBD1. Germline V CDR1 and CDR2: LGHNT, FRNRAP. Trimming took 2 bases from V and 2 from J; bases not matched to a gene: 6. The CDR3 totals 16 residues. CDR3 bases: TGTGCTAGTGGTTTGATCTACAGGGGGCGGCAAGAGACCCAGTACTTC. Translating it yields CASGLIYRGRQETQYF. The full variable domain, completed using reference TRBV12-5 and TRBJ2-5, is DARVTQTPRHKVTEMGQEVTMRCQPILGHNTVFWYRQTMMQGLELLAYFRNRAPLDDSGMPKDRFSAEMPDATLATLKIQPSEPRDSAVYFCASGLIYRGRQETQYFGPGTRLLVL.

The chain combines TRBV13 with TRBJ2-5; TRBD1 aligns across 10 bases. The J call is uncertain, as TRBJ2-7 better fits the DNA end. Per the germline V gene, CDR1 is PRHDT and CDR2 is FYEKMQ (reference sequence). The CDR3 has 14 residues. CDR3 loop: CASSLGQGPDEQYF. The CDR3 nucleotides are TGTGCCAGCAGCTTGGGACAGGGGCCGGACGAGCAGTACTTC.

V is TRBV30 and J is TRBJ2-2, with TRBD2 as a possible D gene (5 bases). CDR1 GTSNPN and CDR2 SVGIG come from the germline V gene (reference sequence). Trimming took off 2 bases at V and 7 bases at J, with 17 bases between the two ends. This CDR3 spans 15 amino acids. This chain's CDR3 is CAWSPPGYRNGELFF. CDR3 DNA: TGTGCCTGGAGTCCACCGGGGTACCGTAACGGGGAGCTGTTTTTT.

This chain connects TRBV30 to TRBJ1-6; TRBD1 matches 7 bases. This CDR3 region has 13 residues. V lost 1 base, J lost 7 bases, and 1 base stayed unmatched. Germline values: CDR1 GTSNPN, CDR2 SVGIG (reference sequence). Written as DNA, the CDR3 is TGTGCCTGGAGTGCAGGGGGGAATTCACCCCTCCACTTT. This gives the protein CAWSAGGNSPLHF.

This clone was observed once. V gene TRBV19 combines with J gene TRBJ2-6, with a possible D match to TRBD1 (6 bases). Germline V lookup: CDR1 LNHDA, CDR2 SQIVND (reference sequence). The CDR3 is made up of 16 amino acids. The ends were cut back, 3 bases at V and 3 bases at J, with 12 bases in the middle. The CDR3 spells CASSIVGARGANVLTF. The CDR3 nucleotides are TGTGCCAGTAGTATCGTGGGGGCGCGTGGGGCCAACGTCCTGACTTTC.

In DNA form, the CDR3 reads TGTGCCATCAGTGAGGGGTGGGGAGCGGGTGAGCAGTACTTC. It encodes CAISEGWGAGEQYF. The chain uses TRBV10-3 and TRBJ2-7, with D possibly TRBD2 on 6 matching bases. The germline CDR1 and CDR2 sequences are ENHRY and SYGVKD. V was shortened by 2 bases and J by 7 bases, with 15 bases between the two germline ends. CDR3 length: 14 amino acids.

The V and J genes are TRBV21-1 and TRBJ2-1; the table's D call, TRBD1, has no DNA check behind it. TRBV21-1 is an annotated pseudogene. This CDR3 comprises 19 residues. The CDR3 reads CASSKGGTGWLTLGNEQFF. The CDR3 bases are TGTGCCAGCAGCAAAGGTGGGACAGGGTGGCTCACCTTGGGCAATGAGCAGTTCTTC.

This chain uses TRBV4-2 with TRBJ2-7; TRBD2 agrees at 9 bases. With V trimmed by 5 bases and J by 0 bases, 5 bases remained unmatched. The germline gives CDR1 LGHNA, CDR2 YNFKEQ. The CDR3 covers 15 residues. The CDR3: CASSWASGTSYEQYF. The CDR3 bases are TGTGCCAGCAGCTGGGCTAGCGGGACCTCCTACGAGCAGTACTTC.

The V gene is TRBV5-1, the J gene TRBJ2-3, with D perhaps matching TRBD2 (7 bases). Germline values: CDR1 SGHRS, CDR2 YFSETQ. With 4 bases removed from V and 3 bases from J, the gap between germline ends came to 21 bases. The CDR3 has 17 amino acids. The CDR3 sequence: CASSHSFGGLGTDTQYF. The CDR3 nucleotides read TGCGCCAGCAGCCACAGTTTCGGGGGGCTGGGTACAGATACGCAGTATTTT.

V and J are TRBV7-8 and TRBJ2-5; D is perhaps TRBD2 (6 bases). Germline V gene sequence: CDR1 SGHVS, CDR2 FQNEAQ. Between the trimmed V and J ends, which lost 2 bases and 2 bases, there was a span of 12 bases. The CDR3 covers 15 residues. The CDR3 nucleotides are TGTGCCAGCAGCTTAAACGCAGGGACTCAAGAGACCCAGTACTTC. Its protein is CASSLNAGTQETQYF.